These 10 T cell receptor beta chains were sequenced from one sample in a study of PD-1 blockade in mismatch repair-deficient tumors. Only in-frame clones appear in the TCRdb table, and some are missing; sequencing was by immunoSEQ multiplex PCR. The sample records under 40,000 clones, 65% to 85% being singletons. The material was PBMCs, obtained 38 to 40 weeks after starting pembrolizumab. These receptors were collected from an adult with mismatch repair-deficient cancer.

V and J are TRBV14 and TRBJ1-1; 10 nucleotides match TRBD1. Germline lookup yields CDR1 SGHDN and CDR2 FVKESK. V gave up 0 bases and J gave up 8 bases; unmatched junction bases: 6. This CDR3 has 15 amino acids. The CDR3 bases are TGTGCCAGCAGCCAAGATTGGGGGACAGGGGAAGAAGCTTTCTTT. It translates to CASSQDWGTGEEAFF.

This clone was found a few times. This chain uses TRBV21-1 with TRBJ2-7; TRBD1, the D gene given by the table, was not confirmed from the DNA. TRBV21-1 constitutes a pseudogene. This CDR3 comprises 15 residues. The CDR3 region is CASSKENTGSYEQYF. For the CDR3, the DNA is TGTGCCAGCAGCAAAGAGAACACAGGGTCCTACGAGCAGTACTTC.

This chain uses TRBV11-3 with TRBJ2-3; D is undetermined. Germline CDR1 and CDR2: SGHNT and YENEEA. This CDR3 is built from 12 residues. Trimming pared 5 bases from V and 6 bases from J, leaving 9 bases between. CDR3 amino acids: CASSLLFDTQYF. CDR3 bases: TGTGCCAGCAGCCTACTCTTCGATACGCAGTATTTT.

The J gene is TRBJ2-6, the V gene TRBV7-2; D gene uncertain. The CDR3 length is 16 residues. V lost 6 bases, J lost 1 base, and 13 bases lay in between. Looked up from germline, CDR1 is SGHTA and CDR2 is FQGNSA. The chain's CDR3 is CASSRVGSSGANVLTF. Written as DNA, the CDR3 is TGTGCCAGCAGTCGGGTGGGTAGTTCTGGGGCCAACGTCCTGACTTTC.

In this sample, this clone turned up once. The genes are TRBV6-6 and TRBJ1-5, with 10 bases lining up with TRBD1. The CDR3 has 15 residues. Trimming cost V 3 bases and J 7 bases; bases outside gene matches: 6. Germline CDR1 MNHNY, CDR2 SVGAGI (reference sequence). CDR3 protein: CASSYLDRGGQPQHF. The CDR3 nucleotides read TGTGCCAGCAGTTATCTGGACAGGGGGGGACAGCCCCAGCATTTT.

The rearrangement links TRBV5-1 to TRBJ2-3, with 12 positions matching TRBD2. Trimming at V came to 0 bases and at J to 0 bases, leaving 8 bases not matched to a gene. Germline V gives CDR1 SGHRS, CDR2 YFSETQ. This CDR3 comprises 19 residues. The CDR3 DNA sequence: TGCGCCAGCAGCTTGGCCCGACTAGCGGGAGATAAAAGCACAGATACGCAGTATTTT. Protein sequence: CASSLARLAGDKSTDTQYF. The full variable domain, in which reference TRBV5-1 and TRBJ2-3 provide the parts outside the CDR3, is KAGVTQTPRYLIKTRGQQVTLSCSPISGHRSVSWYQQTPGQGLQFLFEYFSETQRNKGNFPGRFSGRQFSNSRSEMNVSTLELGDSALYLCASSLARLAGDKSTDTQYFGPGTRLTVL.

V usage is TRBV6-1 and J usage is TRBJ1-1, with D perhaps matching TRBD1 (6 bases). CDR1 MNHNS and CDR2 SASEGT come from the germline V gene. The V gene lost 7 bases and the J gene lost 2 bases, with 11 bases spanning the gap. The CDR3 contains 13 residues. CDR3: CASIYRVNTEAFF. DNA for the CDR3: TGTGCCAGCATTTACAGGGTTAACACTGAAGCTTTCTTT.

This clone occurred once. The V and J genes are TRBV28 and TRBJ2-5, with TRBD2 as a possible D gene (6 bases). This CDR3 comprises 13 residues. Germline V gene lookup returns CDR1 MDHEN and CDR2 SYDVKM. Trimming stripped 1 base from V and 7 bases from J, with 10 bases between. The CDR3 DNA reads TGTGCCAGCAGTTTATCCGCGACTAGGACCCAGTACTTC. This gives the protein CASSLSATRTQYF. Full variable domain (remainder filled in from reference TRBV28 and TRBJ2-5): DVKVTQSSRYLVKRTGEKVFLECVQDMDHENMFWYRQDPGLGLRLIYFSYDVKMKEKGDIPEGYSVSREKKERFSLILESASTNQTSMYLCASSLSATRTQYFGPGTRLLVL.

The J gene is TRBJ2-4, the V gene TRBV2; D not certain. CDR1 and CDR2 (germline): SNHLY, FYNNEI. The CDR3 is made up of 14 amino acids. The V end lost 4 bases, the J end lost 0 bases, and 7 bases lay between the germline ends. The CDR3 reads CASSASVAKNIQYF. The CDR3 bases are TGTGCCAGCAGTGCGTCGGTAGCCAAAAACATTCAGTACTTC.

The CDR3 region has the DNA TGTGCCAGCCGTCGGGTCCCCTACGAGCAGTACTTC. Translated: CASRRVPYEQYF. The rearrangement joins TRBV28 to TRBJ2-7; D gene uncertain. CDR1 is MDHEN and CDR2 is SYDVKM in the germline V gene. Trimming stripped 8 bases from V and 2 bases from J, with 10 bases between. There are 12 residues in the CDR3.